A single sample is the source of the 18 T cell receptor beta chains below, sequenced in a study of T cell responses to AZD1222 COVID-19 vaccine. Clones were read by immunoSEQ multiplex PCR, and TCRdb kept only the in-frame ones, dropping some. The sample holds tens of thousands of clones; around 90% are singletons and the top ten take about 25%. The material sequenced was peripheral blood, taken on day 0 of AZD1222 vaccination. The receptors originated from an adult in good health.

The gene calls are TRBV2 and TRBJ1-5; D not certain. CDR1 is SNHLY, CDR2 FYNNEI, per germline. Trimming cost V 9 bases and J 15 bases, with 15 bases left between them. The length of the CDR3 is 10 residues. CDR3 amino acids: CASDLLRPHF. The CDR3, as DNA: TGTGCCAGTGACTTACTTAGACCGCATTTT.

The chain is built from TRBV27 and TRBJ2-3, with D perhaps being TRBD1 or TRBD2 (6 bases each). CDR1 MNHEY and CDR2 SMNVEV come from the germline V gene (reference sequence). The V end was cut by 5 bases, the J end by 1 base, with 13 bases between. This CDR3 region has 15 residues. As DNA, the CDR3 is TGTGCCAGCAGTGTCGGGGGCCGGGGCACAGATACGCAGTATTTT. It is translated as CASSVGGRGTDTQYF.

This chain uses TRBV24-1 with TRBJ2-7; 7 bases line up with TRBD1. The CDR3 has 13 residues. J was trimmed by 3 bases and V by 2 bases; bases with no gene match: 0. In germline, CDR1 is KGHDR, CDR2 SFDVKD. Here the CDR3 reads CATSDWDSYEQYF. In DNA form, the CDR3 reads TGTGCCACCAGTGATTGGGACAGCTACGAGCAGTACTTC.

V and J are TRBV6-5 and TRBJ1-6, with TRBD1 matching 7 bases. J was trimmed by 9 bases and V by 0 bases; bases with no gene match: 8. In germline, CDR1 is MNHEY, CDR2 SVGAGI. This CDR3 is 16 amino acids long. The CDR3 region is CASSYSQGEVSSPLHF. The CDR3 nucleotides read TGTGCCAGCAGTTACTCGCAGGGGGAAGTTTCTTCACCCCTCCACTTT.

The V and J genes are TRBV7-8 and TRBJ1-4; possibly TRBD1 for D (6 bases). With 1 base removed from V and 3 bases from J, the gap between germline ends came to 9 bases. Germline CDR1 is SGHVS and CDR2 is FQNEAQ. The CDR3 runs to 15 residues. The CDR3 loop reads CASSLGRTANEKLFF. For the CDR3, the DNA is TGTGCCAGCAGCTTAGGACGGACAGCTAATGAAAAACTGTTTTTT. Drawing the rest from reference TRBV7-8 and TRBJ1-4, the complete variable domain is GAGVSQSPRYKVAKRGQDVALRCDPISGHVSLFWYQQALGQGPEFLTYFQNEAQLDKSGLPSDRFFAERPEGSVSTLKIQRTQQEDSAVYLCASSLGRTANEKLFFGSGTQLSVL.

The chain has TRBV21-1 and TRBJ1-6; the table calls TRBD1, which could not be checked here. TRBV21-1 constitutes a pseudogene. CDR3 length equals 17 residues. For the CDR3, the DNA is TGTGCCAGCAGCAAATCCCCGGACAGGGAGGGTAATTCACCCCTCCACTTT. Translated, it gives CASSKSPDREGNSPLHF.

V and J are TRBV5-1 and TRBJ2-7, with D uncertain. This CDR3 has 12 residues. Trimming stripped 2 bases from V and 7 bases from J, with 10 bases between. Per germline, CDR1 SGHRS and CDR2 YFSETQ. The CDR3 region has the DNA TGCGCCAGCAGCTTCAAAATAGGGGAGCAGTACTTC. Its protein product is CASSFKIGEQYF. Complete variable domain (other parts from reference TRBV5-1 and TRBJ2-7): KAGVTQTPRYLIKTRGQQVTLSCSPISGHRSVSWYQQTPGQGLQFLFEYFSETQRNKGNFPGRFSGRQFSNSRSEMNVSTLELGDSALYLCASSFKIGEQYFGPGTRLTVT.

This clone has just one count. The chain combines TRBV5-1 with TRBJ1-3, with D perhaps TRBD1 (5 bases). The CDR3 is 15 amino acids. The V gene's germline CDR1 is SGHRS and CDR2 YFSETQ. The ends were cut back, 4 bases at V and 4 bases at J, with 15 bases in the middle. Written as DNA, the CDR3 is TGCGCCAGCAGCCTGGTATCAGGGCAAGGAAACACCATATATTTT. It codes for CASSLVSGQGNTIYF. Using reference TRBV5-1 and TRBJ1-3 for the parts outside the CDR3, the full variable domain is KAGVTQTPRYLIKTRGQQVTLSCSPISGHRSVSWYQQTPGQGLQFLFEYFSETQRNKGNFPGRFSGRQFSNSRSEMNVSTLELGDSALYLCASSLVSGQGNTIYFGEGSWLTVV.

The chain uses TRBV11-1 and TRBJ2-7, with TRBD1 matching over 7 bases. V lost 4 bases and J lost 4; bases outside the gene matches: 7. The CDR3 extends over 14 amino acids. CDR1 SGHAT and CDR2 FQDESV come from the germline V gene (reference sequence). DNA of the CDR3: TGTGCCAGCAGCTCCAGGACAGGATATTACGAGCAGTACTTC. Encoded protein: CASSSRTGYYEQYF. Full variable domain (outside the CDR3, taken from reference TRBV11-1 and TRBJ2-7): EAEVAQSPRYKITEKSQAVAFWCDPISGHATLYWYRQILGQGPELLVQFQDESVVDDSQLPKDRFSAERLKGVDSTLKIQPAELGDSAMYLCASSSRTGYYEQYFGPGTRLTVT.

The chain carries TRBV4-1 and TRBJ1-3; D is unresolved. This CDR3 spans 16 amino acids. V was cut by 4 bases and J by 3 bases, with 16 bases left in between. The germline gives CDR1 MGHRA, CDR2 YSYEKL. The CDR3 coding sequence is TGCGCCAGCAGCCGAACAACGACGGTCCTTGGAAACACCATATATTTT. Residues: CASSRTTTVLGNTIYF.

The CDR3 nucleotides read TGTGCCAGCAGCCCGGACAGGGACTATGGCTACACCTTC. Encoded protein: CASSPDRDYGYTF. The rearrangement uses TRBV7-3 and TRBJ1-2, with 8 positions matching TRBD1. The CDR3 length is 13 residues. Germline values: CDR1 SGHTA, CDR2 FQGTGA. V lost 5 bases to trimming and J lost 3 bases; unmatched junction nucleotides: 2.

The V call is TRBV6-2 or TRBV6-3, the J call TRBJ2-1, with D possibly being TRBD1 (6 bases). Between the trimmed V and J ends, which lost 1 base and 4 bases, there was a span of 20 bases. Germline CDR1 and CDR2: MNHEY and SVGEGT. The CDR3 contains 18 residues. CDR3: CASSYFRATGHGYNEQFF. For the CDR3, the DNA is TGTGCCAGCAGTTACTTCCGGGCGACAGGCCACGGGTACAATGAGCAGTTCTTC.

The chain is built from TRBV25-1 and TRBJ1-5, with D possibly being TRBD1 (6 bases). V shed 1 base and J shed 5 bases, with 9 bases lying between them. Germline V lookup: CDR1 MGHDK, CDR2 SYGVNS. This CDR3 is 14 amino acids long. CDR3 sequence: CASSESGGHQPQHF. Written as DNA, the CDR3 is TGTGCCAGCAGTGAATCTGGGGGGCATCAGCCCCAGCATTTT.

The chain recombines TRBV5-1 with TRBJ1-1, with D perhaps matching TRBD1 (5 bases). The CDR3 sequence is 16 residues long. V was trimmed by 4 bases and J by 3 bases, leaving 19 bases between them. Germline V CDR1 and CDR2: SGHRS, YFSETQ. The CDR3 DNA sequence: TGCGCCAGCAGCACCGGGACTCCTCGAGGGGACACTGAAGCTTTCTTT. It yields the protein CASSTGTPRGDTEAFF.

The rearrangement links TRBV2 to TRBJ1-6; no clear D gene. The germline CDR1 and CDR2 sequences are SNHLY and FYNNEI. Trimming left V 6 bases short and J 5 bases short, with 5 bases between. The length of the CDR3 is 12 residues. The CDR3 is CASSLHNSPLHF. The CDR3 DNA reads TGTGCCAGCAGCCTACATAATTCACCCCTCCACTTT.

V usage is TRBV2 and J usage is TRBJ1-1; maybe TRBD1 (5 bases). CDR1 and CDR2 (germline): SNHLY, FYNNEI. The CDR3 has 13 amino acids. V was pared by 2 bases and J by 4 bases, with 8 bases between. The DNA of the CDR3 is TGTGCCAGCAGTGAACAGGGAGGCACTGAAGCTTTCTTT. Protein: CASSEQGGTEAFF.

The V gene is TRBV7-2, the J gene TRBJ2-1; the match to TRBD1 covers 9 bases. This CDR3 has 15 residues. The V gene's germline CDR1 is SGHTA and CDR2 FQGNSA. With 2 bases clipped from V and 6 bases from J, the junction kept 5 bases outside the gene matches. CDR3 in DNA: TGTGCCAGCAGCTTATGGGGACAGGGTTTCAATGAGCAGTTCTTC. It encodes CASSLWGQGFNEQFF.

The V gene is TRBV19, the J gene TRBJ2-7; 9 bases are shared with TRBD1. The V gene's germline CDR1 is LNHDA and CDR2 SQIVND (reference sequence). J gave up 4 bases and V 6 bases, and 10 bases lay outside the gene matches. This CDR3 spans 15 amino acids. DNA of the CDR3: TGTGCCAGTAGGATCCGACAGGGGGAAGGTTACGAGCAGTACTTC. It specifies CASRIRQGEGYEQYF.